This T cell receptor beta chain was identified during a study of blood T cell repertoires in COVID-19. Study at large: The origin of the acute and convalescent COVID-19 samples was the United States, Italy and Spain.

This clone has more than one count but fewer than ten. Sequencing was performed with immunoSEQ multiplex PCR; in TCRdb, only in-frame clones are kept and a portion is missing. Here the sample spans under 250,000 clones, over 75% being singletons. The TCR originated in a man aged 45-60 years with COVID-19, enrolled during active disease. The specimen was peripheral blood.

The CDR3 is CSAHRVEEEKLFF. The DNA for the CDR3 is TGCAGCGCTCACAGGGTCGAAGAAGAAAAACTGTTTTTT. The rearrangement links TRBV29-1 to TRBJ1-4, with a weak D call TRBD1 (6 bases). Germline V gene lookup returns CDR1 SQVTM and CDR2 ANQGSEA. This CDR3 comprises 13 residues. V lost 7 bases and J 8 bases, leaving 17 bases between the germline ends.